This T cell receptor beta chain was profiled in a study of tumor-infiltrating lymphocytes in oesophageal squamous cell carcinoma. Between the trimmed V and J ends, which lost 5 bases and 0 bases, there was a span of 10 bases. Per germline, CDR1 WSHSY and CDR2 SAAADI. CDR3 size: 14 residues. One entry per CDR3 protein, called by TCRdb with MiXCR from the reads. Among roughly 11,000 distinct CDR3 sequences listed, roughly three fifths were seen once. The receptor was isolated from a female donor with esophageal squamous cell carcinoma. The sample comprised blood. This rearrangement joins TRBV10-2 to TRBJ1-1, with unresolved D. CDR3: CASSKDGMNTEAFF. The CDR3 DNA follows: TGCGCCAGCAGTAAAGATGGAATGAACACTGAAGCTTTCTTT.